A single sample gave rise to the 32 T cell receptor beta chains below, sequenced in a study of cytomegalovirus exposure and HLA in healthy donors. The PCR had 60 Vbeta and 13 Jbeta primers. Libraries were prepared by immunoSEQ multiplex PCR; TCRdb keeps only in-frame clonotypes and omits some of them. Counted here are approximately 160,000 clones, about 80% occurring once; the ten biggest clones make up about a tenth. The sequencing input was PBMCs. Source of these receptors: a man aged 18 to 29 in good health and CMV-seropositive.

CDR3 DNA: TGTGCCAGCAGGACCGGGGTAGCCTATGGCTACACCTTC. Protein sequence: CASRTGVAYGYTF. The chain recombines TRBV6-1 with TRBJ1-2; no clear D. Germline V gene lookup returns CDR1 MNHNS and CDR2 SASEGT. Trimming cost V 6 bases and J 4 bases, with 12 bases left between them. This CDR3 is 13 amino acids long.

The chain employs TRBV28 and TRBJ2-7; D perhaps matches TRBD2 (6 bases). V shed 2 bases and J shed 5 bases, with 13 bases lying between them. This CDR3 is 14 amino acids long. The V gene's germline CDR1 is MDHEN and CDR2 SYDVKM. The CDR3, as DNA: TGTGCCAGCAGTTTAGTGGCGGGAATCAACGAGCAGTACTTC. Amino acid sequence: CASSLVAGINEQYF.

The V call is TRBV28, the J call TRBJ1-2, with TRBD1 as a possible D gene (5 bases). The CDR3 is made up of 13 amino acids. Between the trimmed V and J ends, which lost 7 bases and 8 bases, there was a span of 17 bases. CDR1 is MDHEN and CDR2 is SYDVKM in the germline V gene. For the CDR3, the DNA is TGTGCCAGCAAAGACACAGGCGTGCGCGGCTACACCTTC. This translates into CASKDTGVRGYTF.

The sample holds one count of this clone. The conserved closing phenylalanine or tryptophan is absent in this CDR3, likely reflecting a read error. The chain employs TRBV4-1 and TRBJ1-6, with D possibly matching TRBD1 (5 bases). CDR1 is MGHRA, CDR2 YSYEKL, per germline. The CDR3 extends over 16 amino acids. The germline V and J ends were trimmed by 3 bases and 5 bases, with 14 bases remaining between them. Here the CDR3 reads CASSQVYRPNNSPLHL. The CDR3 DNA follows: TGCGCCAGCAGCCAGGTATACAGGCCTAATAATTCACCCCTCCACCTT.

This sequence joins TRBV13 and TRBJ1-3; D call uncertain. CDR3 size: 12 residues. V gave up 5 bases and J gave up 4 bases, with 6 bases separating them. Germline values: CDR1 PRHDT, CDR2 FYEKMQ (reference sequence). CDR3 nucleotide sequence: TGTGCCAGCAGCATTAGAGGAAACACCATATATTTT. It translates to CASSIRGNTIYF.

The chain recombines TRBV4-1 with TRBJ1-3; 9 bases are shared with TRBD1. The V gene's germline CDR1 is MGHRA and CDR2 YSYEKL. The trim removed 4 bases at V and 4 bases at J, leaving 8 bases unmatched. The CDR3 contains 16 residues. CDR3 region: CASSPLQGAGGNTIYF. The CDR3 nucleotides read TGCGCCAGCAGCCCACTACAGGGGGCGGGGGGAAACACCATATATTTT.

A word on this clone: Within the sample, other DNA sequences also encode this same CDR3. The chain's CDR3 is CASSLQGATNEKLFF. The CDR3 nucleotides are TGCGCCAGCAGCCTCCAGGGTGCAACTAATGAAAAACTGTTTTTT. The chain has TRBV5-1 and TRBJ1-4; TRBD1 might be the D (5 bases). Trimming removed 4 bases from V and 0 bases from J, with 10 bases in between. Germline-derived CDR1 and CDR2 are SGHRS and YFSETQ. The CDR3 consists of 15 residues.

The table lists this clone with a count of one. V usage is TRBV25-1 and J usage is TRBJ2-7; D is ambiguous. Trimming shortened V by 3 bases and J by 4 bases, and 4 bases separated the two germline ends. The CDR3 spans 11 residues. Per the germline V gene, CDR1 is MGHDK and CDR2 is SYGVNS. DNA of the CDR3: TGTGCCAGCAGTGAGCAGTACGAGCAGTACTTC. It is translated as CASSEQYEQYF.

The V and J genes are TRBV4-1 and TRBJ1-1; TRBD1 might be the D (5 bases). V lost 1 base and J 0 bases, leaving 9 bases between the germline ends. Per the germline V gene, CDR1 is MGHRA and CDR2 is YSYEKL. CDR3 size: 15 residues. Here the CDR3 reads CASSQVEGLNTEAFF. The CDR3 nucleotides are TGCGCCAGCAGCCAAGTGGAGGGGCTGAACACTGAAGCTTTCTTT.

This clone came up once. The CDR3 reads CASSGTREGNEQFF. CDR3 sequence (DNA): TGTGCCAGTTCGGGAACAAGGGAGGGCAATGAGCAGTTCTTC. This chain links TRBV19 with TRBJ2-1; TRBD2 matches at 7 bases. Germline V lookup: CDR1 LNHDA, CDR2 SQIVND (reference sequence). The CDR3 extends over 14 amino acids. Trimming removed 8 bases from V and 6 bases from J; junction bases left unmatched: 10.

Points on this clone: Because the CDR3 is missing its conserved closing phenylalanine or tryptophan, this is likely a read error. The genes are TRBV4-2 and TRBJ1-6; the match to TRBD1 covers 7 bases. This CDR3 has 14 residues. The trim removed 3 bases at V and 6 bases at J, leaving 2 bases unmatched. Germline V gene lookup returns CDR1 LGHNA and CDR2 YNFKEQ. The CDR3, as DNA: TGTGCCAGCAGCCAGGGACAGATTAATTCACCCCTCCACCTT. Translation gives CASSQGQINSPLHL.

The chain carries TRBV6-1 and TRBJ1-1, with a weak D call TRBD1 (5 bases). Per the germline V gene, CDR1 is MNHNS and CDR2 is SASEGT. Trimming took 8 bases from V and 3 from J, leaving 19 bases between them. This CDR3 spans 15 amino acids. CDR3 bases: TGTGCCAGCCACCTACCCCGGGGGATGTACACTGAAGCTTTCTTT. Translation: CASHLPRGMYTEAFF.

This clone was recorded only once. CDR3 amino acids: CASRKDSDEQFF. For the CDR3, the DNA is TGTGCCAGCAGGAAGGACAGTGATGAGCAGTTCTTC. This chain joins TRBV5-6 and TRBJ2-1; perhaps TRBD1 as D (6 bases). Germline values: CDR1 SGHDT, CDR2 YYEEEE. V lost 5 bases and J lost 8, with 11 bases in between. The CDR3 loop spans 12 amino acids.

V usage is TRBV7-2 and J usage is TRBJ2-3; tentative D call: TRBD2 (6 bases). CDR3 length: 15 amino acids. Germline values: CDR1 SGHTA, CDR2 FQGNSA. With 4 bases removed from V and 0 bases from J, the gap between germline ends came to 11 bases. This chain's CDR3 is CASSSVAGSTDTQYF. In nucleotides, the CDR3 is TGTGCCAGCAGCTCCGTTGCGGGGAGCACAGATACGCAGTATTTT.

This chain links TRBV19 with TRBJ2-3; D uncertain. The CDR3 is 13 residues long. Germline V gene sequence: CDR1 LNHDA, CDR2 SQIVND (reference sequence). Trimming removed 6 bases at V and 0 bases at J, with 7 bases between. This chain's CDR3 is CASSLTSTDTQYF. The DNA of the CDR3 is TGTGCCAGTAGCCTGACAAGCACAGATACGCAGTATTTT.

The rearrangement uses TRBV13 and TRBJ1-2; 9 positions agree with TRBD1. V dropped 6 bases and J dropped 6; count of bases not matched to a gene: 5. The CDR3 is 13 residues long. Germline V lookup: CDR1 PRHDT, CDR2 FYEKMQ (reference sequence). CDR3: CASRYRQGDGYTF. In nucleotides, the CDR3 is TGTGCCAGCAGATACAGACAGGGGGATGGCTACACCTTC.

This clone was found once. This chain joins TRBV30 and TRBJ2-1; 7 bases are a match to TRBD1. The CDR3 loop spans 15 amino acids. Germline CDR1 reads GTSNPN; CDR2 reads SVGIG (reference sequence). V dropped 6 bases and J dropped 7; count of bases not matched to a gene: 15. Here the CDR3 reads CACNPSGTARNEQFF. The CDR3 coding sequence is TGTGCCTGTAACCCCTCCGGGACAGCTCGAAATGAGCAGTTCTTC.

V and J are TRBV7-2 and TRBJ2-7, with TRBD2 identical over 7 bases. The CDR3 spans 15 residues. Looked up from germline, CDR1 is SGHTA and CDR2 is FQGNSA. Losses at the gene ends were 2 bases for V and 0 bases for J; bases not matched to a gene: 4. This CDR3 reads CASSLRAGDSYEQYF. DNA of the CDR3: TGTGCCAGCAGCTTAAGGGCGGGAGACTCCTACGAGCAGTACTTC.

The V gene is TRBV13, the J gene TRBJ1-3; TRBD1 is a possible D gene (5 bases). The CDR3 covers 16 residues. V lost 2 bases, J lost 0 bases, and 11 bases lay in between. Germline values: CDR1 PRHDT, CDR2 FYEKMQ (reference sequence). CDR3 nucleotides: TGTGCCAGCAGCTTATCCCGACAGAGCTCTGGAAACACCATATATTTT. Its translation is CASSLSRQSSGNTIYF.

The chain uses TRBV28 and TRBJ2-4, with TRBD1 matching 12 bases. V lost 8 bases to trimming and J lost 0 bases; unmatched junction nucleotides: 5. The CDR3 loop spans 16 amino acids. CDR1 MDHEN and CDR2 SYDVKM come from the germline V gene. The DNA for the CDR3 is TGTGCCAGCGGGGGACAGGGGGCCCTAGCCAAAAACATTCAGTACTTC. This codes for CASGGQGALAKNIQYF.

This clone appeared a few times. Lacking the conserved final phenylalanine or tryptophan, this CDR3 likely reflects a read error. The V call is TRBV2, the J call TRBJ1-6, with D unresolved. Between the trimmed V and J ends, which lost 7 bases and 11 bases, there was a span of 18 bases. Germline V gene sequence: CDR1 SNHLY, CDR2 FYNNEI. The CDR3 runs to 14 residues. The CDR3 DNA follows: TGTGCCAGCACCGCGGACGGGAGAAGTCCACCCCTCCACCTT. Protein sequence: CASTADGRSPPLHL.

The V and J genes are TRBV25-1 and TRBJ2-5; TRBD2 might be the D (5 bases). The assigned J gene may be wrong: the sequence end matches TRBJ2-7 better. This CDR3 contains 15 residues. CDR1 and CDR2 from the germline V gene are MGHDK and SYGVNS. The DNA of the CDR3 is TGTGCCAGCAGTGAGAGGACTGGAGGAACCTACGAGCAGTACTTC. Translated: CASSERTGGTYEQYF.

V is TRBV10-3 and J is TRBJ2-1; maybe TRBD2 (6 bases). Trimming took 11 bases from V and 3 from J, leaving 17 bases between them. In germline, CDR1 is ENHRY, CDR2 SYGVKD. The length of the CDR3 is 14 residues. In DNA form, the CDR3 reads TGTGCCCCGAGGTCTAGCGCAGGCTACAATGAGCAGTTCTTC. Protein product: CAPRSSAGYNEQFF.

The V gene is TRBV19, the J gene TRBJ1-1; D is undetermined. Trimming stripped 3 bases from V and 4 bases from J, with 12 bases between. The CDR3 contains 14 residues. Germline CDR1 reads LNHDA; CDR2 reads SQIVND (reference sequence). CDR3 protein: CASSIGVGSTEAFF. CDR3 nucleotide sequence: TGTGCCAGTAGTATTGGGGTCGGGAGCACTGAAGCTTTCTTT.

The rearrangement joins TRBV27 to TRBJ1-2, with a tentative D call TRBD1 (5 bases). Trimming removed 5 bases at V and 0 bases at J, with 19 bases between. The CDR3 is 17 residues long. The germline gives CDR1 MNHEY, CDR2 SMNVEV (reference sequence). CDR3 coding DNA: TGTGCCAGCAGTGCACGACGGGACTTATCAGCTAACTATGGCTACACCTTC. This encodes CASSARRDLSANYGYTF.

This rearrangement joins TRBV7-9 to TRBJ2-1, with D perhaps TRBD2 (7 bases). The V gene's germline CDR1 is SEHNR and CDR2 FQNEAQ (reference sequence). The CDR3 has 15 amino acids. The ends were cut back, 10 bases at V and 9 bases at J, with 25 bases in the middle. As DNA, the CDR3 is TGTGCCATCTTGCCCTGGGGGGGCCTCCAAAGTGAGCAGTTCTTC. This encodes CAILPWGGLQSEQFF.

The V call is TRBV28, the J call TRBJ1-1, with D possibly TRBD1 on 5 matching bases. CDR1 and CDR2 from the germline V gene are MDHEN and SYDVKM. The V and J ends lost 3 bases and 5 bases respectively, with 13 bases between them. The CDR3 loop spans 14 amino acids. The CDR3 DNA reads TGTGCCAGCAGTTTTTTTGGGGCGGGGACTGAAGCTTTCTTT. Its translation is CASSFFGAGTEAFF.

The CDR3 region is CASSGASGLQQRGDEQFF. The CDR3 region has the DNA TGTGCCAGCAGCGGGGCTAGCGGGCTCCAACAACGAGGCGATGAGCAGTTCTTC. This rearrangement joins TRBV13 to TRBJ2-1, with 8 bases lining up with TRBD2. The CDR3 has 18 residues. Germline CDR1 PRHDT, CDR2 FYEKMQ (reference sequence). J gave up 8 bases and V 5 bases, and 20 bases lay outside the gene matches.

The CDR3: CASSQTGNEQYF. As DNA, the CDR3 is TGCGCCAGCAGCCAAACAGGGAACGAGCAGTACTTC. The chain is built from TRBV4-1 and TRBJ2-5, with D maybe TRBD1 (6 bases). With the DNA end fitting TRBJ2-7 better, the J assignment may be wrong. Germline V gene lookup returns CDR1 MGHRA and CDR2 YSYEKL. There are 12 residues in the CDR3.

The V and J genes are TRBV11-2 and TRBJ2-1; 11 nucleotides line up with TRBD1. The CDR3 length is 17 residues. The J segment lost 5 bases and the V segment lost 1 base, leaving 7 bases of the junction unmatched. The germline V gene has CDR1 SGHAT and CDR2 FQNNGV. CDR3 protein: CASSLVGPGQGDNEQFF. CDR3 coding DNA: TGTGCCAGCAGCTTAGTAGGTCCGGGACAGGGGGACAATGAGCAGTTCTTC.

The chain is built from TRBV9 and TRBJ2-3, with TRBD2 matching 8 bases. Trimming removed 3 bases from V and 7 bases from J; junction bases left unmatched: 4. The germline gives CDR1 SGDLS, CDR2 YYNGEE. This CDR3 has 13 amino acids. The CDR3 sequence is CASSAGGAYTQYF. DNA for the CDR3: TGTGCCAGCAGCGCCGGGGGGGCCTATACGCAGTATTTT.

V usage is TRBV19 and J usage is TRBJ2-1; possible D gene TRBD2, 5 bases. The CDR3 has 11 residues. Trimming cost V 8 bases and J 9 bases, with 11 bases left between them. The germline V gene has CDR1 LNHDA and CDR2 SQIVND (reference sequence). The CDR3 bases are TGTGCCAGTCCCCGCCGGGGTGAGCAGTTCTTC. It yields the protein CASPRRGEQFF.